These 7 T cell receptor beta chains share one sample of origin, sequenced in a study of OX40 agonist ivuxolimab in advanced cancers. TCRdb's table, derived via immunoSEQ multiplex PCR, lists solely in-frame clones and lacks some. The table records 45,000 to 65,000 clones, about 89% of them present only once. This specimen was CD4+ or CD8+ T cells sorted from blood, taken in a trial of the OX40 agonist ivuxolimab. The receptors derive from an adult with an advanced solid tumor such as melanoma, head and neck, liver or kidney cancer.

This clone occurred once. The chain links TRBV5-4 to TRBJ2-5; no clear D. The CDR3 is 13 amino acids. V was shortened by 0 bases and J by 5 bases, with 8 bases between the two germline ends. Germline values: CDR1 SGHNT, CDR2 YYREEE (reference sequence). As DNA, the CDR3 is TGTGCCAGCAGCTTGGAGGCAGGCGAGACCCAGTACTTC. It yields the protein CASSLEAGETQYF. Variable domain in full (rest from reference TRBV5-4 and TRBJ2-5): ETGVTQSPTHLIKTRGQQVTLRCSSQSGHNTVSWYQQALGQGPQFIFQYYREEENGRGNFPPRFSGLQFPNYSSELNVNALELDDSALYLCASSLEAGETQYFGPGTRLLVL.

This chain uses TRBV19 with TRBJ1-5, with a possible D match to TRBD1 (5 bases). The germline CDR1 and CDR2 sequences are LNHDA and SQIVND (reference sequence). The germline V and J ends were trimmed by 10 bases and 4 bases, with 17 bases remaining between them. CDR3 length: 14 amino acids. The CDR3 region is CAIDWTRPNQPQHF. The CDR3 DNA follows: TGTGCCATCGACTGGACACGGCCAAATCAGCCCCAGCATTTT.

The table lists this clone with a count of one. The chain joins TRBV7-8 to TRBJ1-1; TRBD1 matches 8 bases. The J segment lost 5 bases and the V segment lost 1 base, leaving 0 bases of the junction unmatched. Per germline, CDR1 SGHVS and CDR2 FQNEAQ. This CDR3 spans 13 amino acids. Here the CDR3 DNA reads TGTGCCAGCAGCTTAGACAGGGGGACTGAAGCTTTCTTT. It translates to CASSLDRGTEAFF.

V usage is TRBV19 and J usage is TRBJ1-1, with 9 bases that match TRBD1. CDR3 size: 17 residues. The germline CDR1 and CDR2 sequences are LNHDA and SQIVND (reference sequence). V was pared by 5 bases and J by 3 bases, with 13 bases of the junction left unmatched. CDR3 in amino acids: CASSLSTGGALDTEAFF. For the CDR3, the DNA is TGTGCCAGTAGTCTTTCTACAGGGGGCGCCTTGGACACTGAAGCTTTCTTT.

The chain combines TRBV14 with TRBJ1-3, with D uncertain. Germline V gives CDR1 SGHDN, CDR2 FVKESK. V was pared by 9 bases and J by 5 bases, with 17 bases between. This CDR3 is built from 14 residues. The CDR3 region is CASGKGPGRNTIYF. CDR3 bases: TGTGCCAGTGGGAAGGGCCCCGGGCGAAACACCATATATTTT.

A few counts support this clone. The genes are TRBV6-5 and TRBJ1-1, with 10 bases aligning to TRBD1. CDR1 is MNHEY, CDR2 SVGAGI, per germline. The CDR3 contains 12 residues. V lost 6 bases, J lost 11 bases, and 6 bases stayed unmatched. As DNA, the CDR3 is TGTGCCAGCAGCCGGGACAGGGGCTCCGCTTTCTTT. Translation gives CASSRDRGSAFF.

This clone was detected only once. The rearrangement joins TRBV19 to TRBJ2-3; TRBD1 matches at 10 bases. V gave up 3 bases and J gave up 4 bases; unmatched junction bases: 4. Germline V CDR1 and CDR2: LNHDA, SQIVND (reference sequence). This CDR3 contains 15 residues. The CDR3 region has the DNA TGTGCCAGTAGTATTCGGACAGGGGGATCAGATACGCAGTATTTT. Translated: CASSIRTGGSDTQYF. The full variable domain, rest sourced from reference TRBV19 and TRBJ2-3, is DGGITQSPKYLFRKEGQNVTLSCEQNLNHDAMYWYRQDPGQGLRLIYYSQIVNDFQKGDIAEGYSVSREKKESFPLTVTSAQKNPTAFYLCASSIRTGGSDTQYFGPGTRLTVL.